This T cell receptor beta chain was sequenced for a study of shared clonotypes between healthy human individuals. V lost 5 bases and J lost 4; bases outside the gene matches: 4. There are 15 residues in the CDR3. Germline loops: CDR1 SGHVS, CDR2 FQNEAQ. Each donor was a Caucasian adult residing in Nashville, Tennessee. It was 150 to 250 ng DNA, around 32,000 T cell genomes, that sorted-subset replicate PCRs used. Clones were sequenced by immunoSEQ multiplex PCR, and TCRdb holds only the in-frame ones, with some missing. The sample carries 850,000 to 1,100,000 clones, about 80% recorded once. Sequenced sample: memory CD4+ T cells from PBMCs. Stated subset: CD45RA-negative fraction. The V gene is TRBV7-8, the J gene TRBJ2-1; 11 bases are a match to TRBD2. This receptor was obtained from a man younger than 30 in good health. Some clones in this sample may be carry-over from other donors' samples. The CDR3 protein is CASSQGLAAYNEQFF. In DNA form, the CDR3 reads TGTGCCAGCAGCCAGGGACTAGCGGCTTACAATGAGCAGTTCTTC.